This record concerns one T cell receptor (beta chain) sequence. Its antigen is unknown. This sample is drawn from a study of cytomegalovirus exposure and HLA in healthy donors. Study-level points and caveats: Association of a missense DCLRE1C variant with TCR beta V- and J-gene trimming was reported in a later analysis.

The primer mix had 60 Vbeta and 13 Jbeta primers. Some clones are missing from TCRdb's copy, which holds only in-frame ones; the method was immunoSEQ multiplex PCR. The table lists roughly 190,000 clones. This clonotype was obtained from a woman between 18 and 29 years old in good health and CMV-seropositive. The specimen was PBMCs.

CDR3 loop: CASSYPPPGYGYTF. CDR3 bases: TGTGCCAGCAGTTATCCTCCGCCGGGTTATGGCTACACCTTC. The V and J genes are TRBV6-5 and TRBJ1-2; D uncertain. The V gene lost 3 bases and the J gene lost 5 bases, with 13 bases spanning the gap. The CDR3 is 14 amino acids. Germline-derived CDR1 and CDR2 are MNHEY and SVGAGI.